This is a list of T cell receptor beta chains from one sample in a study of blood T cell repertoires in COVID-19. The protocol was immunoSEQ multiplex PCR, while the TCRdb copy is restricted to in-frame clones and leaves out a portion. The sample has about 100,000 clones; about 83% are singletons. The sequencing sample was made of peripheral blood. The source of these receptors is a human donor in a cohort sampled during active COVID-19. CDR3s include the opening cysteine and the closing phenylalanine or tryptophan. A D gene is named only where the DNA matches it firmly.

D	J	V	CDR3	DNA
-	TRBJ2-5	TRBV19	CASSAGRKETQYF	TGTGCCAGTAGTGCTGGCAGAAAAGAGACCCAGTACTTC
TRBD1	TRBJ2-5	TRBV7-9	CASSLARTGQETQYF	TGTGCCAGCAGCTTAGCGCGGACAGGGCAAGAGACCCAGTACTTC
TRBD2	TRBJ2-1	TRBV7-2	CASSLTSGISYNEQFF	TGTGCCAGCAGCTTAACTAGCGGAATCTCCTACAATGAGCAGTTCTTC
TRBD2	TRBJ2-2	TRBV28	CASSLGTSLPTGELFF	TGTGCCAGCAGTTTAGGGACTAGCTTACCAACCGGGGAGCTGTTTTTT
TRBD2	TRBJ2-5	TRBV29-1	CSVRRAAGGETQYF	TGCAGCGTCCGTCGAGCGGCCGGGGGGGAGACCCAGTACTTC
-	TRBJ1-3	TRBV6-1	CASSEDRPAGNTIYF	TGTGCCAGCAGCGAAGACAGGCCGGCTGGAAACACCATATATTTT
TRBD1	TRBJ1-1	TRBV5-4	CASSRNRGETEAFF	TGTGCCAGCAGCAGGAACAGGGGGGAAACTGAAGCTTTCTTT
-	TRBJ1-2	TRBV5-1	CASSQSRGADGYTF	TGCGCCAGCAGCCAAAGTCGGGGGGCAGATGGCTACACCTTC
-	TRBJ1-2	TRBV6-1	CASSALRSRNPSNYGYTF	TGTGCCAGCAGTGCCCTGCGGTCACGGAACCCCTCTAACTATGGCTACACCTTC
TRBD2	TRBJ2-3	TRBV12-5	CASGLGNSGRGTDTQYF	TGTGCTAGTGGTTTGGGTAATAGCGGGAGGGGCACAGATACGCAGTATTTT
-	TRBJ2-1	TRBV15	CATSRDRELYNEQFF	TGTGCCACCAGCAGAGATCGTGAGCTTTACAATGAGCAGTTCTTC
TRBD1	TRBJ1-2	TRBV7-2	CASSLHFRPDRGPNYGYTF	TGTGCCAGCAGCTTACACTTTAGGCCGGACAGGGGCCCTAACTATGGCTACACCTTC
-	TRBJ2-7	TRBV6-5	CASQRDTYEQYF	TGTGCCAGCCAGCGGGACACCTACGAGCAGTACTTC
-	TRBJ1-1	TRBV5-1	CASSFGGRWNTEAFF	TGCGCCAGCAGCTTCGGAGGGAGGTGGAACACTGAAGCTTTCTTT
TRBD1	TRBJ2-7	TRBV18	CASSTGASSYEQYF	TGTGCCAGCTCAACAGGGGCCTCCTCCTACGAGCAGTACTTC
TRBD2	TRBJ2-3	TRBV19	CASSPRLAADTQYF	TGTGCCAGTAGTCCCCGACTAGCGGCAGATACGCAGTATTTT
-	TRBJ2-3	TRBV7-2	CASSLARTLLDTQYF	TGTGCCAGCAGCTTAGCGCGGACACTATTAGATACGCAGTATTTT
TRBD2	TRBJ2-3	TRBV18	CASSPPRTSGIGTDTQYF	TGTGCCAGCTCACCACCCAGGACTAGCGGGATCGGCACAGATACGCAGTATTTT
-	TRBJ2-7	TRBV4-3	CASSQAAGGQYEQYF	TGCGCCAGCAGCCAAGCGGCAGGTGGCCAGTACGAGCAGTACTTC
TRBD1	TRBJ1-1	TRBV15	CATSRGTGITEAFF	TGTGCCACCAGCAGAGGGACAGGGATAACTGAAGCTTTCTTT
TRBD1	TRBJ2-7	TRBV4-1	CASSFSGTGPYEQYF	TGCGCCAGCAGCTTCTCCGGGACAGGGCCCTACGAGCAGTACTTC
TRBD2	TRBJ2-3	TRBV5-1	CASSLARLAGGSDTQYF	TGCGCCAGCAGCTTGGCTAGACTAGCGGGAGGATCAGATACGCAGTATTTT
TRBD1	TRBJ1-4	TRBV2	CASKPLRDRGPGGNEKLFF	TGTGCCAGCAAACCACTAAGGGACAGGGGGCCGGGAGGTAATGAAAAACTGTTTTTT
TRBD1	TRBJ1-1	TRBV18	CASSIIDRDTEAFF	TGTGCCAGCTCAATAATCGACAGGGACACTGAAGCTTTCTTT
-	TRBJ1-1	TRBV2	CASSVRRNTEAFF	TGTGCCAGCAGTGTCCGGAGGAACACTGAAGCTTTCTTT
TRBD1	TRBJ2-2	TRBV20-1	CSASSQGAGELFF	TGCAGTGCTAGTAGCCAGGGGGCCGGGGAGCTGTTTTTT
-	TRBJ1-3	TRBV4-1	CASSQAGAGNTIYF	TGCGCCAGCAGCCAAGCAGGGGCTGGAAACACCATATATTTT
TRBD1	TRBJ2-7	TRBV18	CASSPTGTGGYEQYF	TGTGCCAGCTCACCTACGGGGACAGGGGGTTACGAGCAGTACTTC
-	TRBJ1-6	TRBV7-2	CASSSQGYNSPLHF	TGTGCCAGCAGCTCTCAGGGGTATAATTCACCCCTCCACTTT
-	TRBJ2-5	TRBV9	CASSVGGLSQETQYF	TGTGCCAGCAGCGTAGGAGGACTCTCCCAAGAGACCCAGTACTTC
-	TRBJ2-2	TRBV9	CASSVAMGPGELFF	TGTGCCAGCAGCGTAGCTATGGGGCCCGGGGAGCTGTTTTTT
TRBD1	TRBJ2-7	TRBV5-1	CASSRDSTYEQYF	TGCGCCAGCAGCCGGGACAGTACCTACGAGCAGTACTTC
-	TRBJ1-1	TRBV18	CASSPPARGGTEAFF	TGTGCCAGCTCACCACCGGCCAGGGGAGGGACTGAAGCTTTCTTT
-	TRBJ1-4	TRBV21-1	CASSKPEKPNMWEREKLFF	TGTGCCAGCAGCAAACCGGAAAAACCTAACATGTGGGAGCGGGAAAAACTGTTTTTT
-	TRBJ2-2	TRBV15	CATCKGLSGELFF	TGTGCCACTTGTAAGGGGTTGAGCGGGGAGCTGTTTTTT
-	TRBJ2-3	TRBV6-2/TRBV6-3	CASSPFGDTQYF	TGTGCCAGCAGCCCATTCGGGGATACGCAGTATTTT
TRBD1	TRBJ1-5	TRBV5-6	CASSLGPGGLYQPQHF	TGTGCCAGCAGCTTGGGACCAGGGGGTCTATATCAGCCCCAGCATTTT
-	TRBJ1-1	TRBV7-9	CASSLTLGEGTTEAFF	TGTGCCAGCAGCTTAACTCTAGGGGAGGGAACCACTGAAGCTTTCTTT
-	TRBJ1-1	TRBV27	CASSFGMNTEAFF	TGTGCCAGCAGTTTTGGCATGAACACTGAAGCTTTCTTT
-	TRBJ2-1	TRBV4-2	CASSPSRGVSSMISSYNEQFF	TGTGCCAGCAGCCCGAGTCGTGGTGTCTCGTCTATGATAAGCTCCTACAATGAGCAGTTCTTC
-	TRBJ1-2	TRBV27	CASRLGAGANYGYTF	TGTGCCAGCAGACTGGGGGCAGGGGCTAACTATGGCTACACCTTC
-	TRBJ1-5	TRBV10-3	CAISGGSNQPQHF	TGTGCCATCTCGGGAGGCAGCAATCAGCCCCAGCATTTT
-	TRBJ1-3	TRBV5-6	CASSLGQRLSGNTIYF	TGTGCCAGCAGCTTGGGACAGAGGCTCTCTGGAAACACCATATATTTT
-	TRBJ2-1	TRBV7-2	CASSLVYNEQFF	TGTGCCAGCAGCTTAGTATACAATGAGCAGTTCTTC